The present TCR beta chain was sequenced within a study of T-cell memory formation after mild COVID-19. Across the study: The TCR clusters were mostly specific to one donor.

UMIs and sample barcodes were carried by the TCR alpha and TCR beta cDNA libraries that 5'RACE produced using constant-segment primers. TCRdb re-called the 5' RACE reads through MiXCR, storing one row per CDR3 protein. The data contain roughly 500,000 distinct CDR3 sequences, over 20% of them singletons. Findings and limits, study-wide: CD4/CD8 balance characterized clones contracting day 15 to 85, and CD4+ skew characterized later expanders. CD4+ contracting clones were found mainly in CM and EM, and CD8+ ones in EMRA.

This clonotype has just a few counts. The antigen remains undetermined. The CDR3 is made up of 11 amino acids. V gave up 1 base and J gave up 11 bases, with 6 bases separating them. Per the germline V gene, CDR1 is SEHNR and CDR2 is FQNEAQ (reference sequence). Sequenced sample: PBMCs or a T cell subset sorted from them (not recorded which). The V gene is TRBV7-9, the J gene TRBJ2-1; D is unclear. This receptor was taken from an adult woman who had mild COVID-19 (a few samples of this study predate the infection). Cell type and time point are not known. Here the CDR3 reads CASSLDVKQFF. The CDR3 nucleotides are TGTGCCAGCAGCTTAGACGTAAAGCAGTTCTTC.